What follows is one T cell receptor beta chain and its context. This clonotype was seen many times. It has no known antigen specificity. There are no base qualities to consult, and no much larger clone falls within one base. The data were taken from a study of T cells in Graves' hyperthyroidism and ophthalmopathy (dated by TCRdb to the late 2010s). Broadly, across the study: Peripheral blood samples were taken at the time of initial diagnosis, prior to any treatment. In about 6 Graves' hyperthyroidism patients, the study also compared T-cell repertoires from thyroid tissue with T-cell repertoires from blood. The 95 to 100 discovery patients were divided at random into training and test sets in a 7:3 ratio. The paper reports TCR Vbeta CDR3 sequencing of some 140 peripheral blood samples: 43 ophthalmopathy, about 75 hyperthyroidism and approximately 17 progressor patients. To identify TCR V-J signatures that set the groups apart, the researchers used a discovery cohort of 95 to 100 patients, made up of roughly 40 with Graves' ophthalmopathy and some 55 with stable Graves' hyperthyroidism. Once sampling was done, hyperthyroidism patients were given methimazole at a starting dose of 30 mg daily, whereas ophthalmopathy patients were given high-dose intravenous methylprednisolone. An independent validation cohort of under 20 hyperthyroidism patients and about 16 patients who later progressed to ophthalmopathy tested prospective prediction of ophthalmopathy.

The TCR beta CDR3 regions were amplified from the RNA transcripts. For the first round of RT-PCR on the TCR CDR3, the HTBI primer set was used together with the Qiagen OneStep RT-PCR kit. A second multiplex PCR round built the libraries, followed by size selection and purification. Paired-end sequencing of the libraries was performed with 100 bp reads on an Illumina HiSeq2000. As for the authors' bioinformatics: SOAPnuke was used to process the raw data, with reads discarded if the reads contained adapters or uncalled bases, had a mean Phred below 15, or lacked an exact constant-primer or identifier match. COPE v1.2.5 was used to merge the high-quality paired reads, and each unique nucleotide sequence was defined as a clonotype. MiTCR v1.1 was used to align clonotypes to the IMGT TRBV, TRBD and TRBJ reference segments. The analysis was restricted to V-J combinations with a frequency above 0.0001, which together covered 99% to 99.2% of the repertoires. The TCS score was defined as F50 (clonal expansion) divided by E x V (chaos), with BLOSUM62-based TCRdist calculated between CDR3 peptides within each V-J. Welch's t-statistics and random forest reduced around 550 V-J features to 13, which were used in a naive Bayes classifier (R e1071). The raw public data were reprocessed by TCRdb itself: fastp quality trimming at Q25, MiXCR clonotype calling, in-frame beta chains only. CDR3 protein duplicates are merged, each entry listing the most common genes and DNA. TCRdb assigned the V and J calls; the authors' analysis was not used. The sample table shows some 770,000 distinct CDR3 sequences, and 16% are seen once. The ten largest clones represent approximately 8.4% of the sample.

A patient counted as having stable Graves' hyperthyroidism if no progression to ophthalmopathy occurred over 18 months of follow-up. Hyperthyroidism patients were newly diagnosed, had a disease duration of under 2 months, and were aged 18 to 65 years. The study excluded patients with uncontrolled infections, other autoimmune diseases, pregnancy or lactation. Diagnoses were established on the basis of clinical symptoms, serum thyroxine and TRAb, thyroid ultrasound, and orbital computed tomography. PBMCs were separated from roughly 9.6 ml of fresh peripheral blood using Ficoll-Paque density gradient centrifugation. Total RNA was extracted with Trizol reagent, and quality was checked on an Agilent 2100 Bioanalyzer. Via the germline V gene (reference sequence), CDR1 is SEHNR and CDR2 FQNEAQ. V drops 1 base and J drops 4 bases, leaving 7 bases in between. Including the terminal cysteine and phenylalanine, the CDR3 comprises 14 residues. The sequence is cut down to CDR3 DNA, 42 bases in frame from base 1.

Findings and caveats that apply to the study as a whole: Sample size was not statistically predetermined, and investigators were not blinded to group allocation. A 13 V-J signature model separated ophthalmopathy from stable hyperthyroidism, with around 88% sensitivity and about 81% specificity in cross-validation and 80%/75% in testing. Blood samples also contained most of the expanded thyroid clonotypes (frequency above 0.001), which suggests that blood repertoires may reflect thyroid immune responses. In validation, the model predicted progression to ophthalmopathy a median of 6.5 months before onset, with around 70% sensitivity and 72.22% specificity.

Source material: blood. The rearranged chain carries TRBV7-9 and TRBJ2-2, and TRBD2 may be the D gene, going by 5 matching bases. This TCR came from a man aged 18 to 35 with Graves' hyperthyroidism. The CDR3 sequence is CASSLEGVTGELFF. The bases read TGTGCCAGCAGCTTAGAGGGAGTCACCGGGGAGCTGTTTTTT.